This T cell receptor (beta chain) was recovered during a study of cytomegalovirus exposure and HLA in healthy donors (dated by TCRdb to about 2017). In terms of the full investigation: According to an earlier analysis of a few hundred of the donors, roughly 180 million T cells yielded 95 million to 140 million unique TCR beta sequences and about 280 Gb of sequence data. The study was designed to test whether signatures of past pathogen exposure could be identified by cataloging public T cell receptors. To predict cytomegalovirus infection status, the study combined high-throughput TCR immunosequencing, statistical association of individual TCRs with disease status, and machine learning. A later genetic analysis took genome-wide SNP genotypes for about 55% of the 666 donors and used that subset as a discovery cohort. A few DR-DQ haplotypes were treated as single units for association and clustering because of strong linkage in the cohort. Across some 400 genotyped donors of the cohort, an average of 235,054 unique TCR beta nucleotide sequences per donor were sequenced, and approximately 17% of those sequences were non-productive. The study profiled the T cell repertoires of around 700 subjects by immunosequencing and related them to cytomegalovirus serostatus. Rather than using new phenotypic data, the later analysis identified candidate immune exposures from TCR beta sequences and from how often those sequences occurred across donors. Typing coverage differed by locus: A, B, C, DRB1 and DQB1 were typed in roughly 620-640 donors, DQA1 in 522, DPA1 in 600 to 610, and DPB1 in 400 to 490. In an earlier analysis of roughly 600 of the donors, high-throughput TCR beta sequencing was used to judge whether each TCR beta V gene segment behaved as functional or pseudogenic. Among the roughly 380 genotyped donors, approximately 81% belonged to the genetic ancestry cluster associated with self-reported Caucasian donors. Along with the roughly 670-subject first cohort, a separate validation cohort of over 90 different subjects was used. An early release that covered fewer than 800 HLA-typed donors contained approximately 290 gigabases of sequencing data and tens of millions of unique TCR sequences. Every repertoire in the discovery cohort had been generated on one and the same sequencing platform. Class I and class II HLA loci were covered by the typing at four-digit resolution. Alongside the repertoire data, information on donor age, sex, ethnicity and CMV serostatus was compiled. In a later analysis, previously published TCR beta repertoires from more than 500 donors were re-analyzed and high-resolution HLA genotyping was added so that TCR occurrence patterns could be studied. The investigation overall reported the following: In this cohort, only TCR beta chains were sequenced, and detectable features were limited by the absence of alpha or paired-chain data. The study gave a list of some 150 TCR beta chains associated with cytomegalovirus. In a later analysis, some 18,000 TCR beta sequences were associated with specific HLA alleles at a false discovery rate of 0.05. Most TCR sequences were observed very rarely across donors, whereas some public TCRs were present in many individuals. A cluster of highly shared sequence variants was judged likely to represent a technical artifact of the sequencing pipeline. In both the original and validation cohorts, the classifier was reported to diagnose cytomegalovirus status with high specificity and sensitivity. A later analysis reported that several top co-occurrence clusters appeared linked to parvovirus B19, influenza, CMV and Epstein-Barr virus. Immune exposure information for the cohort was limited to CMV serostatus. Compared with the 666-donor mean, donors in an Asian-associated ancestry cluster had fewer N-insertions in productive TCRs, according to a later genetic analysis. Three of the identified cytomegalovirus-associated TCR beta chains were confirmed in vitro to be specific for cytomegalovirus antigens. In an earlier analysis of some 640 of the donors, most TCR beta V segments were observed in productive rearrangements about 87% or about 30% of the time, broadly matching IMGT annotations. Because HLA typing was unavailable for some donors at each locus, only the typed subset was used in association tests. In a later analysis, most CMV-associated TCR beta chains were found to appear HLA-restricted, with HLA associations seemingly driven largely by CMV exposure. Compared with equally common non-associated chains, HLA-associated TCR beta chains in a later analysis were more clonally expanded and had lower generation probabilities. It was suggested by the authors that the approach could potentially be generalized to other disease states and immunological phenotypes. Strong co-occurrence of HLA alleles, especially DR and DQ, made assigning TCR associations to individual alleles difficult. Sequencing depth was assumed to be roughly uniform across donors in the presence/absence analyses, though that assumption may not hold. An association between a missense DCLRE1C variant and V-gene and J-gene trimming of TCR beta chains was found in a later genetic analysis and replicated in an independent cohort. Because counts were too low, fewer than 20 rarely observed V segments, including chromosome 9 orphons, were excluded from the earlier analysis of around 640 of the donors. A further reported finding was that TCR beta sequences accurately predicted the HLA-A and HLA-B alleles for most subjects in the first cohort. Correlated functional status among segregating V segments might reflect linkage disequilibrium, but an unknown experimental factor could not be ruled out. In a later analysis, the rate of TCR association differed among HLA loci, with DRB1 alleles having the most associated TCRs and HLA-C alleles having the fewest.

Of note for this clone: Its antigen remains undetermined. No base quality values were provided; no much bigger clone lies one nucleotide off.

Libraries came from the immunoSEQ multiplex PCR assay. For the multiplex PCR, a mixture combining 60 forward primers for TCR Vbeta segments and 13 reverse primers for TCR Jbeta segments was used. The CDR3 region of rearranged TCR beta genes was amplified from genomic DNA with a multiplex PCR assay. On the Illumina HiSeq System, the amplified TCR beta libraries were sequenced as 87-base-pair reads. For the original study's pipeline: In a later analysis, tens of millions of unique TCR beta chains were counted across the 500 to 850 repertoires, and around 11 million of these chains were shared by at least two donors. Raw reads were error-corrected and collapsed into unique sequences by a nearest-neighbor algorithm in which closely related sequences were merged to remove PCR and sequencing errors. To assign V, D and J gene segments, CDR3 sequences were aligned to IMGT reference sequences. For a sequence to be retained, a match of at least six nucleotides to both a V gene segment and a J gene segment was required. Rearrangements were classified as productive when the CDR3 lacked stop codons and remained in frame with V and J, and all other rearrangements were classified as non-productive. Following IMGT convention, CDR3 was defined as the stretch from the second conserved V-encoded cysteine to the conserved J-encoded phenylalanine. In an earlier analysis of roughly 610 of the donors, sequences lacking an unambiguous match to a single V gene segment were excluded. In an earlier analysis of approximately 550 of the donors, V segments were called functional above 56.7% productive rearrangements and were called segregating when the between-donor standard deviation exceeded 5%. To diagnose cytomegalovirus status from the catalog of TCR beta chain sequences, a statistical classification framework was built. A later analysis assigned V and J genes by comparing TCR nucleotide sequences with IMGT/GENE-DB human TR gene sequences. A later analysis assigned CDR3 sequences and most-parsimonious VDJ recombination scenarios with the TCRdist pipeline. In a later analysis, every TCR beta chain was defined by the combination of its CDR3 amino acid sequence and its V-gene family, and reads without a unique V-gene family were dropped. In a later analysis, several hundred highly shared, low-generation-probability nucleotide sequences were removed to address suspected cross-contamination and a sequencing artifact. A later analysis calculated a clonal expansion index for each public chain from normalized within-repertoire ranks of inferred template counts. Generation probabilities in a later analysis came from a VDJ recombination model fitted to out-of-frame rearrangements, and those results were checked against IGoR. Hypergeometric tests were used in a later analysis to score TCR-TCR, TCR-HLA and TCR-CMV co-occurrence, with a repertoire-size bias correction applied to the TCR pairs. A later analysis estimated false discovery rates by permuting HLA or CMV assignments 20 times. In a later analysis, co-occurring TCRs were grouped using DBSCAN, with TCRdist sequence similarity added in when clustering inside HLA-allele-positive subsets. Repertoires with fewer than 30,000 or more than 120,000 public chains, plus five repertoires with anomalous nucleotide sharing, were excluded from co-occurrence clustering. This is the immuneACCESS table as TCRdb keeps it, with only in-frame sequences that have V and J called. A part of the clones is gone; compared with another copy, unresolved V genes explain less than half, and the rest is unexplained. V, J and clone size were drawn from that table, and D and trimming were deduced from the DNA. Within this sample are 150,000 or so clones, with roughly 80% of them counted one time only. Together, the top ten hold less than 8% of the sample.

The cohort consisted of 666 healthy bone marrow donors. At the time of sampling, all cohort members were nominally healthy, though unrecorded immune exposures were likely present. The donor was CMV seropositive and was included in the group of approximately 310 seropositive cohort members. Each donor provided a peripheral blood sample, and peripheral blood mononuclear cells were used for TCR beta sequencing. Genomic DNA was extracted from the blood cell samples with the Qiagen DNeasy Blood Extraction Kit. Sample: PBMCs. The TCR originated in a woman in her forties in good health and CMV-seropositive.

The CDR3 corresponds to CASSLGAAGGLREQYF. The DNA reads as follows: TGTGCCAGCAGCTTAGGGGCAGCGGGGGGGCTTCGCGAGCAGTACTTC. The rearrangement joined TRBV7-9 to TRBJ2-7, and 10 junction bases match TRBD2. Here V drops 1 base and J drops 6 bases, and the junction holds 9 bases not matched to any gene. CDR1 SEHNR and CDR2 FQNEAQ are derived from the germline V gene (reference sequence). The CDR3 sequence holds 16 residues, the cysteine and phenylalanine included. The only DNA kept is the CDR3, 48 bases in frame from the first base.